This T cell receptor beta chain is from a study of cytomegalovirus exposure and HLA in healthy donors. Trimming took 5 bases from V and 3 from J; bases not matched to a gene: 4. The CDR3 spans 15 residues. Germline CDR1 SSHAT, CDR2 FNYEAQ (reference sequence). Healthy bone marrow donors made up the donor group. This PCR relied on a set of 60 Vbeta primers and 13 Jbeta primers. The repertoire was sequenced with immunoSEQ multiplex PCR; TCRdb's copy has only in-frame clones and lacks some. Seen here are some 220,000 clones, 85% observed once, and the top ten hold roughly 0.24%. V and J are TRBV7-7 and TRBJ2-3; 11 bases fit TRBD2. Sequencing was carried out using PBMCs. This receptor was identified in a girl aged 2 to 10 in good health and CMV-seronegative. CDR3 sequence reads: CASSIGTSGTDTQYF. CDR3 coding DNA: TGTGCCAGCAGCATCGGGACTAGCGGAACAGATACGCAGTATTTT.